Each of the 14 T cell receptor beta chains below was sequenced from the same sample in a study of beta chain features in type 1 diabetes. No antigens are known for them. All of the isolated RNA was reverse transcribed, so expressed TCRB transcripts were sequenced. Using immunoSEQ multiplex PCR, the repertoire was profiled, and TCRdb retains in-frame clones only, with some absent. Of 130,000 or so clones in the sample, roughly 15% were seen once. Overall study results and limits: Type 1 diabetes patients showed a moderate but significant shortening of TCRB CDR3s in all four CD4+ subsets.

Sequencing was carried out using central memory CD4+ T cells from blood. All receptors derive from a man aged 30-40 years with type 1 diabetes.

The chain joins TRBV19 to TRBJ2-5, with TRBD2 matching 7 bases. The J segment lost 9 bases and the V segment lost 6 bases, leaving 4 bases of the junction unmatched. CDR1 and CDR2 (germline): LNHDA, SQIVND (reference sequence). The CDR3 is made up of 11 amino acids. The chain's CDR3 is CASSTRGAQYF. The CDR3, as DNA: TGTGCCAGTAGCACCCGGGGGGCCCAGTACTTC.

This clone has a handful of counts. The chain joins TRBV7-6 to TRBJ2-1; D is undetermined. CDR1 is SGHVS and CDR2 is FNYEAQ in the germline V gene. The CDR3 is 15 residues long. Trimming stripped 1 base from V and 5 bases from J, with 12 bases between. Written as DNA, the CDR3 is TGTGCCAGCAGCTTAGGTGTTCGGCATAACAATGAGCAGTTCTTC. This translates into CASSLGVRHNNEQFF.

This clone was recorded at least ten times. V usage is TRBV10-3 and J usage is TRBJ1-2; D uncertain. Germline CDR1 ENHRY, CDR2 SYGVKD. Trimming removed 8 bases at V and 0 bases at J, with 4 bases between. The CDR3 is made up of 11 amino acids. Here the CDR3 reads CAIASNYGYTF. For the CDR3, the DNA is TGTGCCATCGCTTCTAACTATGGCTACACCTTC.

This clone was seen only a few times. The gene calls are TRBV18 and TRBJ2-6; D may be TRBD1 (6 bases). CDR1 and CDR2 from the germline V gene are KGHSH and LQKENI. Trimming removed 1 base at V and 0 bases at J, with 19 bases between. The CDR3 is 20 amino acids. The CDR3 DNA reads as TGTGCCAGCTCACCACAGGGCGTGGCAGGGGCCTTCTCTGGGGCCAACGTCCTGACTTTC. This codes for CASSPQGVAGAFSGANVLTF.

CDR3 amino acids: CASSYNTDSVEQYF. The CDR3, as DNA: TGTGCCAGCAGTTACAACACGGACTCCGTCGAGCAGTACTTC. The V and J genes are TRBV6-5 and TRBJ2-7, with a weak D call TRBD2 (5 bases). The CDR3 consists of 14 residues. The germline V and J ends were trimmed by 2 bases and 6 bases, with 14 bases remaining between them. Germline V gives CDR1 MNHEY, CDR2 SVGAGI.

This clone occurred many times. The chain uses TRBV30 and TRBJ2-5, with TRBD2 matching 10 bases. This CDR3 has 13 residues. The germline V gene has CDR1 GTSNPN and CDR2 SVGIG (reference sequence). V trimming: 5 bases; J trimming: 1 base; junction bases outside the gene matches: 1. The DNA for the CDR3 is TGTGCCTGGGGGACTAGCGCCCAAGAGACCCAGTACTTC. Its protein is CAWGTSAQETQYF.

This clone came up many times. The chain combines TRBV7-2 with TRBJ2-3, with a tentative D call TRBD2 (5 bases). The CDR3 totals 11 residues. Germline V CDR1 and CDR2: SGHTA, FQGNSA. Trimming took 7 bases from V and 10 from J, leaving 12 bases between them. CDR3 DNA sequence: TGTGCCAGCACCTCCGGAGGAGCGCAGTATTTT. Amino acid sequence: CASTSGGAQYF. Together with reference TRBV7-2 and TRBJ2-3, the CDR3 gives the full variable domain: GAGVSQSPSNKVTEKGKDVELRCDPISGHTALYWYRQSLGQGLEFLIYFQGNSAPDKSGLPSDRFSAERTGGSVSTLTIQRTQQEDSAVYLCASTSGGAQYFGPGTRLTVL.

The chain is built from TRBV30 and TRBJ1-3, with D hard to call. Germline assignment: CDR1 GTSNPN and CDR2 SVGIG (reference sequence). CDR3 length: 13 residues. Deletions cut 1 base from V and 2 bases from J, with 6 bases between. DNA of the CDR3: TGTGCCTGGAGTGCCGGGACTGGAAACACCATATATTTT. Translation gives CAWSAGTGNTIYF.

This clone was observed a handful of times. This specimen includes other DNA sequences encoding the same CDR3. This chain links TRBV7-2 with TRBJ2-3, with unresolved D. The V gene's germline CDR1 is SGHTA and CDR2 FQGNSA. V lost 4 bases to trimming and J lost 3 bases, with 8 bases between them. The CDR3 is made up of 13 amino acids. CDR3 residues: CASSSSRTDTQYF. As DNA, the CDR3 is TGTGCCAGCAGCTCATCTCGGACAGATACGCAGTATTTT.

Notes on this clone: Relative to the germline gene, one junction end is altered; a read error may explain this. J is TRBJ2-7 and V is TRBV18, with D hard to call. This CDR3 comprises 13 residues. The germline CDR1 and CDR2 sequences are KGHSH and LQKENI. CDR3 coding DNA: TGTGCCAGCTCCCCACTGGACGGGCCCGAGCAGTACTTC. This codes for CASSPLDGPEQYF.

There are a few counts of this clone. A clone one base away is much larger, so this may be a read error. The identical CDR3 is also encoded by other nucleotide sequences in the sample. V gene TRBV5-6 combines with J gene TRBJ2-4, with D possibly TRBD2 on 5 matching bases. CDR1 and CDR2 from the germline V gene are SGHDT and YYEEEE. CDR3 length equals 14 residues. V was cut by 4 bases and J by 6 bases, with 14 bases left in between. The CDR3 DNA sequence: TGTGCCAGCAGCCGGTCTGGACTTCTAAACATTCAGTACTTC. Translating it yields CASSRSGLLNIQYF.

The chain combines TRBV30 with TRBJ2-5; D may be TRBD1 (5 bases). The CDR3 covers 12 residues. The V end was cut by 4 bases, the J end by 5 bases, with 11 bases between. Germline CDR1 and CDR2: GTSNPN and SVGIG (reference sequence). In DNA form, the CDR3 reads TGTGCCTGGACCGACAGCCGGGAGACCCAGTACTTC. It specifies CAWTDSRETQYF.

CDR3 in DNA: TGTGCCAGCAGCCCTCTGAGCGGTGAAGCTTTCTTT. Translating gives CASSPLSGEAFF. V and J are TRBV7-9 and TRBJ1-1; no reliable D call. Germline CDR1 reads SEHNR; CDR2 reads FQNEAQ (reference sequence). V lost 5 bases, J lost 7 bases, and 11 bases lay in between. CDR3 length equals 12 residues.

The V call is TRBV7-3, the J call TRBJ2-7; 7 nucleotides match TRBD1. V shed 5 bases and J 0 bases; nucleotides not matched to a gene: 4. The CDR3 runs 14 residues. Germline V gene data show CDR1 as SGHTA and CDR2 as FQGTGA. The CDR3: CASSLDRDSYEQYF. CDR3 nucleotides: TGTGCCAGCAGCCTCGACAGGGACTCCTACGAGCAGTACTTC.